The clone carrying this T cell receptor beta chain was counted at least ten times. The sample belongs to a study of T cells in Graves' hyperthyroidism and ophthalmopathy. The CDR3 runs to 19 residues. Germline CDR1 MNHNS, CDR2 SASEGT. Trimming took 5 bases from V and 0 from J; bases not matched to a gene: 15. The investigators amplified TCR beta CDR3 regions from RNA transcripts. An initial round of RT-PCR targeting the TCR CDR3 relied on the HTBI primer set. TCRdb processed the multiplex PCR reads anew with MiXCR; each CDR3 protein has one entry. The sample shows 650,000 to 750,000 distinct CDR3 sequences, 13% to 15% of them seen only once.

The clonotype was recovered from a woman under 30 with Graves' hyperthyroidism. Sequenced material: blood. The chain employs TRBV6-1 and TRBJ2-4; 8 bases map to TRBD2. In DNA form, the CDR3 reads TGTGCCAGCAGTCGGGGGGGGGCTTCGATCACCCTAGCCAAAAACATTCAGTACTTC. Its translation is CASSRGGASITLAKNIQYF.